This TCR beta chain was retrieved from a study of T cell responses to AZD1222 COVID-19 vaccine (dated by TCRdb to the early 2020s). In terms of the full investigation: AZD1222 recipients with second doses at about 4 weeks or about 12 weeks were pooled, because spike-specific TCR depth and breadth did not differ between schedules. Trial participants were enrolled into age subgroups of 18-55, 56-69 and 70-plus years, which contained about 150, 28 and 57 TCR-sequenced participants, respectively. TCR sequencing covered 233 trial participants: 207 given two doses of AZD1222 and 26 given two doses of MenACWY control vaccine.

What the time point label conveys for this sample: baseline before first vaccination. Samples from vaccinated people were obtained from the UK trials COV001 and COV002, which included a single-blind randomized controlled phase 2/3 trial of AZD1222 (ChAdOx1 nCoV-19) in healthy adults. For TCRbeta chain sequencing, PBMC samples from trial participants were taken at day 0 and at day 28 after the second dose. The CDR3 regions of human TCRbeta chains were analyzed by immunosequencing. In the paper's pipeline: Repertoire TCRs were checked for matches against a reference library of SARS-CoV-2-specific TCRs that had been generated using the MIRA antigen-specificity platform. Breadth was defined as the fraction of unique TCRs that were SARS-CoV-2-associated, and depth was defined as the fraction of total T cells that were SARS-CoV-2-associated. Each spike-specific TCR was assigned to its reactive spike region and to a CD4 or CD8 class using the MIRA data. Log10-transformed breadth and depth values were compared by one-way ANOVA with Sidak's multiple comparisons tests. This is the immuneACCESS table as TCRdb keeps it, with only in-frame sequences that have V and J called. A part of the clones is gone; compared with another copy, unresolved V genes explain less than half, and the rest is unexplained. Clonal size and the V and J genes are those of that table, whereas D and trimming came from the DNA. The sample has more than 85,000 clones on record, 90% to 95% of them singletons. The top ten hold around 7% of the sample.

About this clone: The clone's antigen remains unknown. No clone much larger than this one lies a single base away; base qualities are absent.

The investigation overall reported the following: Participants were mostly white British, with more females than males. The authors suggested clonal diversity may have been underestimated. Nearly half of unique spike-specific TCRs reportedly recognized epitopes outside regions mutated in the B.1.351 and B.1.1.7 variants. The 56-69-year group was small, and its depth increase did not reach significance, likely because of low power. Because no day 14 peak-response samples were available, repertoires were characterized only after the peak T cell response. Conclusions about previously exposed vaccinees are limited because only five or six AZD1222 recipients were SARS-CoV-2 seropositive at baseline. The whole spike protein was spanned by vaccine-associated CD4 TCRs, and dominant responses were seen in regions 160-218 and 743-854. After two AZD1222 doses, both the breadth and the depth of spike-specific TCRs were significantly higher than at day 0 and than in MenACWY recipients.

CDR1 and CDR2 are read off the germline V gene as SGHTA and FQGTGA. The CDR3 numbers 14 residues from cysteine through phenylalanine. Solely the CDR3 DNA is kept, with 42 bases framed from the first base. Deletion took 10 bases off V and 3 bases off J, with a span of 18 bases between the germline ends. Recombination connected TRBV7-3 to TRBJ1-1; no confident D gene assignment can be made. Sample: peripheral blood, taken on day 0 of AZD1222 vaccination. This sequence was found in an adult in good health. The DNA is TGTGCCACTCGGGAGTCCCCATCTGACACTGAAGCTTTCTTT. Its translation reads: CATRESPSDTEAFF.